Presented here are 4 T cell receptor beta chains from one specimen sequenced in a study of T cell repertoires in cytomegalovirus infection. TCRdb recomputed calls from the reads with MiXCR, one row per CDR3 protein. The sample yields about 260,000 distinct CDR3 sequences, roughly an eighth seen once. Sequenced sample: PBMCs. These receptors were collected from a human donor in good health (CMV status not recorded). Some clones in this sample may be carry-over from other donors' samples.

This clonotype turned up a few times. The chain employs TRBV20-1 and TRBJ2-1; TRBD2 aligns across 8 bases. CDR3 length equals 14 residues. Unmatched junction bases numbered 10, after V lost 6 bases and J lost 6 bases. CDR1 DFQATT and CDR2 SNEGSKA come from the germline V gene (reference sequence). The CDR3 bases are TGCAGTGCCACTAGCGGTTCACGTTTCAATGAGCAGTTCTTC. Residues: CSATSGSRFNEQFF.

This clonotype was counted many times. CDR3 protein: CASSLGGPHLHF. The DNA of the CDR3 is TGTGCCAGCAGCTTAGGGGGACCCCATTTACATTTT. The rearrangement links TRBV7-9 to TRBJ1-5; TRBD1 is a possible D gene (5 bases). The germline V gene has CDR1 SEHNR and CDR2 FQNEAQ (reference sequence). Trimming left V 1 base short and J 16 bases short, with 14 bases between. This CDR3 spans 12 amino acids.

This clonotype was counted at least ten times. The chain is built from TRBV7-8 and TRBJ1-6; 8 bases align to TRBD1. The CDR3 covers 15 residues. Germline V gene sequence: CDR1 SGHVS, CDR2 FQNEAQ. J gave up 5 bases and V 5 bases, and 5 bases lay outside the gene matches. The CDR3 protein is CASSPGTGDNSPLHF. CDR3 nucleotide sequence: TGTGCCAGCAGCCCCGGGACAGGAGATAATTCACCCCTCCACTTT.

This clonotype was seen only a few times. The V gene is TRBV7-9, the J gene TRBJ2-1; 9 nucleotides line up with TRBD2. Germline V CDR1 and CDR2: SEHNR, FQNEAQ (reference sequence). The length of the CDR3 is 15 residues. After removal of 8 bases from V and 10 bases from J, the junction contained 15 bases not matched to a gene. The CDR3, as DNA: TGTGCCAGCGCCGGTGCGGGGGGGGAAGTGGGAGAGCAGTTCTTC. This encodes CASAGAGGEVGEQFF.